Below are 18 T cell receptor beta chains sequenced from a single sample in a study of human thymus T cells. Profiled with immunoSEQ multiplex PCR; TCRdb holds only in-frame clones, not every one. The profile shows 40,000 to 45,000 clones, approximately 95% of them singletons. Sample: blood. The receptors here all came from a boy younger than two with a congenital heart defect but otherwise immunologically healthy.

This chain connects TRBV15 to TRBJ1-1, with 9 bases identical to TRBD1. J lost 6 bases, V lost 3 bases, and 5 bases had no gene match. From germline, CDR1 is LNHNV and CDR2 YYDKDF (reference sequence). The CDR3 has 14 residues. The CDR3 region has the DNA TGTGCCACCAGCAGGACAGGGGGAAGCTCTGAAGCTTTCTTT. It yields the protein CATSRTGGSSEAFF.

The CDR3 region is CATSRLGTGDTGELFF. CDR3 nucleotide sequence: TGTGCCACCAGCCGCTTGGGGACAGGAGACACCGGGGAGCTGTTTTTT. The V call is TRBV15, the J call TRBJ2-2, with TRBD1 identical over 8 bases. V gave up 5 bases and J gave up 3 bases; unmatched junction bases: 8. Germline CDR1 is LNHNV and CDR2 is YYDKDF (reference sequence). The CDR3 covers 16 residues.

V gene TRBV11-3 combines with J gene TRBJ2-2; D perhaps matches TRBD1 (5 bases). V dropped 5 bases and J dropped 4 bases, with 11 bases sitting between them. Germline CDR1 is SGHNT and CDR2 is YENEEA. The CDR3 is 14 residues long. The CDR3 sequence is CASSLMGPTGELFF. The CDR3 DNA reads as TGTGCCAGCAGCCTAATGGGGCCCACCGGGGAGCTGTTTTTT.

This sequence joins TRBV27 and TRBJ1-1, with unresolved D. Deletions cut 1 base from V and 10 bases from J, with 10 bases between. There are 12 residues in the CDR3. Germline CDR1 MNHEY, CDR2 SMNVEV (reference sequence). The CDR3 DNA reads TGTGCCAGCAGTTTATTCGGGCAGAGAGCTTTCTTT. Translation gives CASSLFGQRAFF.

CDR3 coding DNA: TGTGCCTGGAGTGGGACAGGGGGCCAGCCCCAGCATTTT. It is translated as CAWSGTGGQPQHF. V is TRBV30 and J is TRBJ1-5; TRBD1 matches 11 bases. The germline V gene has CDR1 GTSNPN and CDR2 SVGIG (reference sequence). CDR3 length: 13 residues. V trimming: 1 base; J trimming: 7 bases; junction bases outside the gene matches: 0.

J is TRBJ2-2 and V is TRBV4-2, with no clear D. CDR1 is LGHNA and CDR2 is YNFKEQ in the germline V gene. The CDR3 has 12 residues. V was pared by 2 bases and J by 7 bases, with 5 bases between. Here the CDR3 reads CASSQTFGELFF. CDR3 DNA: TGTGCCAGCAGCCAAACTTTCGGGGAGCTGTTTTTT.

This chain uses TRBV4-2 with TRBJ2-5; 10 bases fit TRBD2. CDR1 is LGHNA and CDR2 is YNFKEQ in the germline V gene. This CDR3 is 17 amino acids long. The trim removed 1 base at V and 0 bases at J, leaving 5 bases unmatched. The CDR3 loop is CASSQGKAGGYQETQYF. DNA for the CDR3: TGTGCCAGCAGCCAAGGGAAAGCGGGGGGGTACCAAGAGACCCAGTACTTC.

The V call is TRBV5-1, the J call TRBJ2-5, with a tentative D call TRBD1 (6 bases). Germline assignment: CDR1 SGHRS and CDR2 YFSETQ. V lost 3 bases to trimming and J lost 3 bases, with 9 bases between them. The CDR3 has 13 residues. The CDR3 loop is CASSSGQKETQYF. CDR3 DNA: TGCGCCAGCAGCTCGGGACAAAAAGAGACCCAGTACTTC.

This chain uses TRBV18 with TRBJ2-2; D is possibly TRBD2 (6 bases). In germline, CDR1 is KGHSH, CDR2 LQKENI. V was clipped by 6 bases and J by 2 bases, with 13 bases between them. The CDR3 spans 15 residues. The DNA for the CDR3 is TGTGCCAGCTCCACGCTAGCGTCCAACACCGGGGAGCTGTTTTTT. It codes for CASSTLASNTGELFF.

V usage is TRBV28 and J usage is TRBJ1-4, with D possibly being TRBD1 (5 bases). The CDR3 is 12 amino acids. Germline lookup yields CDR1 MDHEN and CDR2 SYDVKM. The germline V and J ends were trimmed by 7 bases and 8 bases, with 11 bases remaining between them. CDR3 nucleotides: TGTGCCAGCAAAGAGGGGCCGGAAAAACTGTTTTTT. It specifies CASKEGPEKLFF.

CDR3: CASSPGDNYGYTF. The CDR3 nucleotides are TGTGCCAGCTCACCAGGGGACAACTATGGCTACACCTTC. The V and J genes are TRBV18 and TRBJ1-2; D might be TRBD1 (5 bases). The germline V gene has CDR1 KGHSH and CDR2 LQKENI. The V and J ends lost 2 bases and 2 bases respectively, with 6 bases between them. This CDR3 has 13 amino acids.

The V call is TRBV28, the J call TRBJ1-3; no firm D call. Germline V gene sequence: CDR1 MDHEN, CDR2 SYDVKM. The CDR3 contains 16 residues. V was pared by 6 bases and J by 0 bases, with 15 bases between. The CDR3 spells CASRAPQDSSGNTIYF. The CDR3 DNA reads TGTGCCAGCAGAGCCCCTCAGGATAGCTCTGGAAACACCATATATTTT. Variable domain in full (rest from reference TRBV28 and TRBJ1-3): DVKVTQSSRYLVKRTGEKVFLECVQDMDHENMFWYRQDPGLGLRLIYFSYDVKMKEKGDIPEGYSVSREKKERFSLILESASTNQTSMYLCASRAPQDSSGNTIYFGEGSWLTVV.

The rearrangement uses TRBV5-4 and TRBJ2-2; D perhaps matches TRBD1 (6 bases). Trimming shortened V by 3 bases and J by 3 bases, and 6 bases separated the two germline ends. Germline V gene lookup returns CDR1 SGHNT and CDR2 YYREEE (reference sequence). This CDR3 has 13 residues. This CDR3 is CASSYRDTGELFF. The CDR3 coding sequence is TGTGCCAGCAGCTACAGGGACACCGGGGAGCTGTTTTTT.

The rearrangement links TRBV6-4 to TRBJ2-3, with 12 bases identical to TRBD2. The CDR3 has 15 residues. J lost 3 bases, V lost 5 bases, and 3 bases had no gene match. Germline CDR1 reads MRHNA; CDR2 reads SNTAGT. CDR3 in amino acids: CASSRLAGATDTQYF. DNA of the CDR3: TGTGCCAGCAGTCGACTAGCGGGGGCGACAGATACGCAGTATTTT.

The sample holds one count of this clone. The chain recombines TRBV6-5 with TRBJ2-3; D is possibly TRBD2 (5 bases). The CDR3 has 16 residues. Between the trimmed V and J ends, which lost 0 bases and 3 bases, there was a span of 13 bases. The germline gives CDR1 MNHEY, CDR2 SVGAGI. The CDR3 sequence: CASSYSAKGETDTQYF. CDR3 DNA: TGTGCCAGCAGTTACTCGGCGAAGGGAGAGACAGATACGCAGTATTTT.

V is TRBV5-4 and J is TRBJ2-1, with a tentative D call TRBD1 (5 bases). Germline lookup yields CDR1 SGHNT and CDR2 YYREEE (reference sequence). Trimming removed 1 base at V and 5 bases at J, with 10 bases between. This CDR3 region has 14 residues. In DNA, the CDR3 is TGTGCCAGCAGCTTGTGGGGCAGTAACAATGAGCAGTTCTTC. This sequence encodes CASSLWGSNNEQFF.

Of note for this clone: One end of the junction does not line up with germline, which may come from a read error. The chain has TRBV28 and TRBJ2-1; D is tentatively TRBD1 or TRBD2 (5 bases each). The germline V gene has CDR1 MDHEN and CDR2 SYDVKM. The CDR3 runs 14 residues. The CDR3 spells CASSPEALGDEQFF. The CDR3 bases are TGTGCGAGCAGTCCAGAAGCCTTGGGGGATGAGCAGTTCTTC.

The gene calls are TRBV4-3 and TRBJ1-2, with D tentatively TRBD1 (6 bases). Germline CDR1 and CDR2: LGHNA and YSLEER. CDR3 size: 14 residues. V dropped 2 bases and J dropped 5 bases, with 12 bases sitting between them. This CDR3 reads CASSQTGAGYGYTF. CDR3 sequence (DNA): TGCGCCAGCAGCCAAACGGGGGCGGGGTATGGCTACACCTTC.